This TCR beta chain came from a study of PD-1 blockade in classical Hodgkin lymphoma. This sample's time point: cycle 4 day 1 (C4D1), after five to seven weeks of nivolumab. Relapse was seen in all patients after autologous stem cell transplantation, and brentuximab vedotin exposure was variable. Profiling relied on immunoSEQ multiplex PCR, and the TCRdb table lists in-frame clones only, not all of them. The repertoire has tens of thousands of clones, over 70% of them found once; the top ten carry roughly 7%. CDR1 is MNHNS, CDR2 SASEGT, per germline. The CDR3 has 16 amino acids. V trimming: 2 bases; J trimming: 6 bases; junction bases outside the gene matches: 7.

The material sequenced was peripheral blood mononuclear cells (PBMCs), taken before the fourth cycle of nivolumab. V and J are TRBV6-1 and TRBJ2-1; TRBD1 matches at 10 bases. The clonotype was recovered from a human donor with classical Hodgkin lymphoma. CDR3 coding DNA: TGTGCCAGCAGTGAATGGCCGGGACAGGGGTTCAATGAGCAGTTCTTC. Protein product: CASSEWPGQGFNEQFF.